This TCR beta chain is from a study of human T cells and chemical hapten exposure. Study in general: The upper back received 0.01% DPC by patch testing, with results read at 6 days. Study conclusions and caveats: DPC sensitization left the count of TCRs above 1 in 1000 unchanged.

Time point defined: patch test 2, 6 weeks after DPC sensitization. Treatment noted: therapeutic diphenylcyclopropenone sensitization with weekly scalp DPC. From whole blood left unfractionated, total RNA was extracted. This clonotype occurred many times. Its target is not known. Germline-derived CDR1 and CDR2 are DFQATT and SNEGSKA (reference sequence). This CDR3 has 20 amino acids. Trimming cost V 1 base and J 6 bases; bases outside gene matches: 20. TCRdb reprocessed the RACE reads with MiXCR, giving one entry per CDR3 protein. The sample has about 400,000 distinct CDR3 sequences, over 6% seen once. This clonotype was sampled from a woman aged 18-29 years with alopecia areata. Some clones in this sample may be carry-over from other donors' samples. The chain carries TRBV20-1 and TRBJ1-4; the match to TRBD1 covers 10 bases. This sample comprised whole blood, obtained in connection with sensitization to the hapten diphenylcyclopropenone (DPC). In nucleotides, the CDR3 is TGCAGTGCTAGAGCTACCCACGGGACAGGGGTCTATCAAGGTTATGAAAAACTGTTTTTT. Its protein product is CSARATHGTGVYQGYEKLFF.